The entry below describes one TCR beta chain. In the study's own analysis: Reference gene primer amplification yielded estimated nucleated cell counts. Libraries were prepared by immunoSEQ multiplex PCR; TCRdb keeps only in-frame clonotypes and omits some of them. V and J calls and clone size are given by that table; D and trimming were obtained from the DNA. Of 100,000 to 150,000 clones listed, around 80% are singletons. The data belong to a study of blood T cell repertoires in COVID-19. Across the whole study: The United States, Italy and Spain supplied acute and convalescent COVID-19 samples. The cDNA or gDNA used as material had been derived from T cells, B-cell-depleted T cells, or PBMCs.

With 7 bases removed from V and 3 bases from J, the gap between germline ends came to 15 bases. Germline CDR1 SNHLY, CDR2 FYNNEI. The CDR3 consists of 15 residues. The sequenced material came from peripheral blood. The V call is TRBV2, the J call TRBJ1-4; D gene ambiguous. The receptor's source is a woman in her forties or fifties with acute or convalescent COVID-19. The CDR3 region has the DNA TGTGCCAGCACATACACGAGGGCGCCTAATGAAAAACTGTTTTTT. This translates into CASTYTRAPNEKLFF.